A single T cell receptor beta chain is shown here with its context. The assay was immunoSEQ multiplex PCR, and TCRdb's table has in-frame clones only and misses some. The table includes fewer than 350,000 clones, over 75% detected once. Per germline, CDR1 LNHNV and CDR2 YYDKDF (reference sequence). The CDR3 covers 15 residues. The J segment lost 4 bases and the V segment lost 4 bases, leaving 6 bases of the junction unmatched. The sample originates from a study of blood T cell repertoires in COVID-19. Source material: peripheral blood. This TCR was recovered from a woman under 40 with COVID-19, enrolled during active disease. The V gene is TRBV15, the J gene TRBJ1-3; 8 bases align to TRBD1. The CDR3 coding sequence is TGTGCCACCAGCACAAGGACAGGGCAAGGAAACACCATATATTTT. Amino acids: CATSTRTGQGNTIYF. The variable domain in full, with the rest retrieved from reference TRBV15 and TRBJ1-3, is DAMVIQNPRYQVTQFGKPVTLSCSQTLNHNVMYWYQQKSSQAPKLLFHYYDKDFNNEADTPDNFQSRRPNTSFCFLDIRSPGLGDTAMYLCATSTRTGQGNTIYFGEGSWLTVV.